A selection of T cell receptor beta chains follows, all from one sample in a study of blood T cell repertoires in COVID-19. Sequenced by immunoSEQ multiplex PCR; TCRdb stores in-frame clones only, minus some. The table includes about 250,000 clones, about 82% detected once. The sample consisted of peripheral blood. The receptors come from an elderly woman with COVID-19, enrolled during active disease. Each CDR3 is given with its conserved first and last residue. Each record gives: CDR3 DNA, CDR3 protein, clone size, CDR3 length, J gene, V gene, D gene. A D gene is named only where the DNA matches it firmly. The size field is filled for only some rows; it gives once, few, many or a size class.

CDR3 DNA: TGCGCCAGCAGTGAATGGGGCCTCAGCTCCTACAATGAGCAGTTCTTC; CDR3 protein: CASSEWGLSSYNEQFF; clone size: .; CDR3 length: 16; J gene: TRBJ2-1; V gene: TRBV10-2; D gene: .
CDR3 DNA: TGCGCCAGCAGTAGAAGCGGGGGGGCTGGGAATGAGCAGTTCTTC; CDR3 protein: CASSRSGGAGNEQFF; clone size: .; CDR3 length: 15; J gene: TRBJ2-1; V gene: TRBV10-2; D gene: TRBD2
CDR3 DNA: TGTGCCAGCAGCCTCCTTCTTCTTGGAGGGTCTGAAGCTTTCTTT; CDR3 protein: CASSLLLLGGSEAFF; clone size: .; CDR3 length: 15; J gene: TRBJ1-1; V gene: TRBV4-2; D gene: .
CDR3 DNA: TGCAGCGCAAACAGGGACTCCTACGAGCAGTACTTC; CDR3 protein: CSANRDSYEQYF; clone size: few; CDR3 length: 12; J gene: TRBJ2-7; V gene: TRBV29-1; D gene: .
CDR3 DNA: TGTGCCATCAGTGAGGCCCTAGGCCGACTAGCGGGGGGGTCGCGGGAGACCCAGTACTTC; CDR3 protein: CAISEALGRLAGGSRETQYF; clone size: few; CDR3 length: 20; J gene: TRBJ2-5; V gene: TRBV10-3; D gene: TRBD2
CDR3 DNA: TGTGCCAGCTCACCCTCTCAGGGGGAAGCTTTCTTT; CDR3 protein: CASSPSQGEAFF; clone size: .; CDR3 length: 12; J gene: TRBJ1-1; V gene: TRBV18; D gene: .
CDR3 DNA: TGCGCCAGCAGCTCACGGGGTGACGAGTACAATGAGCAGTTCTTC; CDR3 protein: CASSSRGDEYNEQFF; clone size: once; CDR3 length: 15; J gene: TRBJ2-1; V gene: TRBV5-1; D gene: .
CDR3 DNA: TGTGCCAGCAGCTTGCCGGGACTAGCGGGGACAGATACGCAGTATTTT; CDR3 protein: CASSLPGLAGTDTQYF; clone size: .; CDR3 length: 16; J gene: TRBJ2-3; V gene: TRBV5-4; D gene: TRBD2
CDR3 DNA: TGTGCCAGCAGCTTCGGGGCTAACTATGGCTACACCTTC; CDR3 protein: CASSFGANYGYTF; clone size: .; CDR3 length: 13; J gene: TRBJ1-2; V gene: TRBV5-5; D gene: .
CDR3 DNA: TGCGCCAGCAGCGCCGGCGGGACAGGGGCGGTGGAGACCCAGTACTTC; CDR3 protein: CASSAGGTGAVETQYF; clone size: .; CDR3 length: 16; J gene: TRBJ2-5; V gene: TRBV5-1; D gene: TRBD1
CDR3 DNA: TGTGCCAGCAGTTACATCGGTGGCACTGAAGCTTTCTTT; CDR3 protein: CASSYIGGTEAFF; clone size: once; CDR3 length: 13; J gene: TRBJ1-1; V gene: TRBV6-2/TRBV6-3; D gene: .
CDR3 DNA: TGTGCCAGCAGCGTAGGAGGAGGAGATGGAAACACCATATATTTT; CDR3 protein: CASSVGGGDGNTIYF; clone size: once; CDR3 length: 15; J gene: TRBJ1-3; V gene: TRBV9; D gene: .
CDR3 DNA: TGTGCCAGCAGTTACTCGCTAGCGGGGCAAGAGACCCAGTACTTC; CDR3 protein: CASSYSLAGQETQYF; clone size: .; CDR3 length: 15; J gene: TRBJ2-5; V gene: TRBV6-5; D gene: TRBD2
CDR3 DNA: TGTGCCAGCAGCCAAGATCTCGGGGGGAATCAGCCCCAGCATTTT; CDR3 protein: CASSQDLGGNQPQHF; clone size: .; CDR3 length: 15; J gene: TRBJ1-5; V gene: TRBV3-1/TRBV3-2; D gene: .
CDR3 DNA: TGTGCCAGCAGTTTACCACAGGGTAGCGGCTACACCTTC; CDR3 protein: CASSLPQGSGYTF; clone size: .; CDR3 length: 13; J gene: TRBJ1-2; V gene: TRBV12-3/TRBV12-4; D gene: .
CDR3 DNA: TGTGCCATCAGTACTTTGGACAGTCCCGGTTCACCCCTCCACTTT; CDR3 protein: CAISTLDSPGSPLHF; clone size: .; CDR3 length: 15; J gene: TRBJ1-6; V gene: TRBV10-3; D gene: .
CDR3 DNA: TGTGCCAGCAGCGTAGCCGGGGAACCCCGAACCGGGGAGCTGTTTTTT; CDR3 protein: CASSVAGEPRTGELFF; clone size: .; CDR3 length: 16; J gene: TRBJ2-2; V gene: TRBV9; D gene: .
CDR3 DNA: TGTGCCAGCAGCCTCGGGACTAGTAGGAATACGCAGTATTTT; CDR3 protein: CASSLGTSRNTQYF; clone size: .; CDR3 length: 14; J gene: TRBJ2-3; V gene: TRBV7-9; D gene: TRBD2
CDR3 DNA: TGTGCCAGCAGTTACCAGGGACTAGCCGGGAATGAGCAGTTCTTC; CDR3 protein: CASSYQGLAGNEQFF; clone size: .; CDR3 length: 15; J gene: TRBJ2-1; V gene: TRBV6-5; D gene: TRBD2
CDR3 DNA: TGTGCCAGCCATTCCCCCACAGGGAACTACACCTTC; CDR3 protein: CASHSPTGNYTF; clone size: .; CDR3 length: 12; J gene: TRBJ1-2; V gene: TRBV2; D gene: .
CDR3 DNA: TGTGCCAGCTCACCCCAAGCGGGGTCCCCCACATTCGGCACTGAAGCTTTCTTT; CDR3 protein: CASSPQAGSPTFGTEAFF; clone size: .; CDR3 length: 18; J gene: TRBJ1-1; V gene: TRBV18; D gene: .
CDR3 DNA: TGTGCCACCAGCGGGGGGGGGAGAAACACCATATATTTT; CDR3 protein: CATSGGGRNTIYF; clone size: .; CDR3 length: 13; J gene: TRBJ1-3; V gene: TRBV6-5; D gene: .
CDR3 DNA: TGTGCCAGCAGCGTAGATCAGGGAGCGGGCTCCTACGAGCAGTACTTC; CDR3 protein: CASSVDQGAGSYEQYF; clone size: .; CDR3 length: 16; J gene: TRBJ2-7; V gene: TRBV9; D gene: .
CDR3 DNA: TGTGCCAGTAACCCGGGACAGGGCCTGTATGGCTACACCTTC; CDR3 protein: CASNPGQGLYGYTF; clone size: .; CDR3 length: 14; J gene: TRBJ1-2; V gene: TRBV19; D gene: TRBD1
CDR3 DNA: TGCGCCAGCGAGGGGGGGAGCTCCTACAATGAGCAGTTCTTC; CDR3 protein: CASEGGSSYNEQFF; clone size: once; CDR3 length: 14; J gene: TRBJ2-1; V gene: TRBV5-1; D gene: .
CDR3 DNA: TGTGCCAGCTCACCCCCAGGACAGGGGGCTTACGAGCAGTACTTC; CDR3 protein: CASSPPGQGAYEQYF; clone size: .; CDR3 length: 15; J gene: TRBJ2-7; V gene: TRBV18; D gene: TRBD1
CDR3 DNA: TGCGCCAGCAGCTTCGGACAGGGGCCAGATACGCAGTATTTT; CDR3 protein: CASSFGQGPDTQYF; clone size: few; CDR3 length: 14; J gene: TRBJ2-3; V gene: TRBV5-1; D gene: TRBD1
CDR3 DNA: TGTGCCAGCAGCACCCCGGGTTCACCCCTCCACTTT; CDR3 protein: CASSTPGSPLHF; clone size: few; CDR3 length: 12; J gene: TRBJ1-6; V gene: TRBV7-9; D gene: .
CDR3 DNA: TGCGCCAGCAGCCAAGGGACCGGGACTAGCTTCCCCGGGGCCGGGGAGCTGTTTTTT; CDR3 protein: CASSQGTGTSFPGAGELFF; clone size: .; CDR3 length: 19; J gene: TRBJ2-2; V gene: TRBV4-1; D gene: TRBD2
CDR3 DNA: TGTGCCAGTACAAACCCGGGGGGGAGGAACACTGAAGCTTTCTTT; CDR3 protein: CASTNPGGRNTEAFF; clone size: few; CDR3 length: 15; J gene: TRBJ1-1; V gene: TRBV19; D gene: .
CDR3 DNA: TGTGCCATCAGGCCGGGACAGGGGGACTACACCTTC; CDR3 protein: CAIRPGQGDYTF; clone size: once; CDR3 length: 12; J gene: TRBJ1-2; V gene: TRBV10-3; D gene: TRBD1
CDR3 DNA: TGTGCCACCAGCAGAGATAGGGACAGGCGCTCCAATCAGCCCCAGCATTTT; CDR3 protein: CATSRDRDRRSNQPQHF; clone size: .; CDR3 length: 17; J gene: TRBJ1-5; V gene: TRBV15; D gene: TRBD1
CDR3 DNA: TGTGCTAGCAGCTTAGGTCAAGGGGCGAACACTGAAGCTTTCTTT; CDR3 protein: CASSLGQGANTEAFF; clone size: .; CDR3 length: 15; J gene: TRBJ1-1; V gene: TRBV7-2; D gene: .